This T cell receptor beta chain stems from a study of Graves' ophthalmopathy and Graves' hyperthyroidism. Amplification of TCR beta CDR3 regions used RNA transcripts. The first-round RT-PCR employed HTBI primers together with the Qiagen OneStep RT-PCR kit. A multiplex PCR was then performed as the second round. A single record per CDR3 protein comes from TCRdb applying MiXCR to the multiplex PCR reads. The table has roughly 500,000 distinct CDR3 sequences, over 13% seen once. Ophthalmopathy in the donors was of moderate-to-severe activity, with CAS ≥3, NOSPECS ≥4 and duration under 3 months. In this cohort, patients with other autoimmune diseases, uncontrolled infections, pregnancy or lactation were excluded. This clonotype was counted a few times. The junction and the germline gene differ at one end; a read error may be behind it. Germline V gene sequence: CDR1 SGHTA, CDR2 FQGTGA. This CDR3 contains 13 residues.

The source material was blood. V and J are TRBV7-3 and TRBJ2-5; no definite D call. This receptor was identified in a woman aged 25 to 45 with Graves' ophthalmopathy. The CDR3 bases are TGTGCCAGCAGCTTGGGTTACGGAGAGACCAAGTACTTC. The encoded protein is CASSLGYGETKYF.